Each of the 26 T cell receptor beta chains below was sequenced from the same sample in a study of shared clonotypes between healthy human individuals. The repertoire was sequenced with immunoSEQ multiplex PCR; TCRdb's copy has only in-frame clones and lacks some. There are about 2,100,000 clones in the sample; about 93% occur only once, and roughly 1.8% lies in the top ten. The naive CD8 subset, CD45RO-negative cells positively selected for CCR7, excluded terminally differentiated effector memory CD45RA+ cells. What was sequenced was naive CD8+ T cells from PBMCs. The origin of the receptors is a man aged 18 to 30 in good health. Some clones in this sample may be carry-over from other donors' samples.

The V gene is TRBV15, the J gene TRBJ2-7; D unclear. The V and J ends lost 3 bases and 5 bases respectively, with 17 bases between them. The length of the CDR3 is 15 residues. Per the germline V gene, CDR1 is LNHNV and CDR2 is YYDKDF (reference sequence). CDR3 bases: TGTGCCACCAGCAGTAGGTGGTCCACGGGCGACGAGCAGTACTTC. It encodes CATSSRWSTGDEQYF.

This clone was detected a few times. The chain has TRBV4-1 and TRBJ2-1, with D unresolved. There are 14 residues in the CDR3. V dropped 6 bases and J dropped 4 bases, with 13 bases sitting between them. The germline CDR1 and CDR2 sequences are MGHRA and YSYEKL. In DNA form, the CDR3 reads TGCGCCAGCAGTTCACGGACGGCGTACAATGAGCAGTTCTTC. Translating it yields CASSSRTAYNEQFF.

The rearrangement links TRBV28 to TRBJ2-5, with 8 bases aligning to TRBD1. Germline V gene sequence: CDR1 MDHEN, CDR2 SYDVKM. With V trimmed by 4 bases and J by 4 bases, 5 bases remained unmatched. This CDR3 is 14 amino acids long. In DNA, the CDR3 is TGTGCCAGCAGTTGGACAGGGTGGGCAGAGACCCAGTACTTC. It yields the protein CASSWTGWAETQYF.

The chain is built from TRBV27 and TRBJ1-6, with 7 nucleotides matching TRBD1. The length of the CDR3 is 16 residues. V was clipped by 3 bases and J by 10 bases; unmatched bases: 12. CDR1 and CDR2 (germline): MNHEY, SMNVEV (reference sequence). The CDR3, as DNA: TGTGCCAGCAGTTTCAGGGGGGGCAGGGACCGCTCACCCCTCCACTTT. Translated, it gives CASSFRGGRDRSPLHF.

This chain joins TRBV29-1 and TRBJ2-1; the match to TRBD2 covers 7 bases. V gave up 3 bases and J gave up 0 bases; unmatched junction bases: 8. This CDR3 comprises 16 residues. From germline, CDR1 is SQVTM and CDR2 ANQGSEA. The CDR3 loop reads CSVEGTAGVSYNEQFF. The CDR3 DNA reads TGCAGCGTTGAGGGGACGGCGGGAGTCTCCTACAATGAGCAGTTCTTC.

This chain links TRBV6-6 with TRBJ1-2; a weak D match, TRBD1 (6 bases). Germline CDR1 MNHNY, CDR2 SVGAGI (reference sequence). V gave up 8 bases and J gave up 7 bases, with 20 bases separating them. The CDR3 has 14 amino acids. The CDR3 nucleotides read TGTGCCAGCGCAGTTGGGGGGCGGGATGGTGGCTACACCTTC. Translating gives CASAVGGRDGGYTF.

This chain joins TRBV21-1 and TRBJ2-7; the table's D call, TRBD1, has no DNA check behind it. TRBV21-1 counts as a pseudogene. This CDR3 is 17 amino acids long. The CDR3 reads CASSDIQHKDRGREQYF. CDR3 in DNA: TGTGCCAGCAGTGACATTCAGCACAAGGACAGGGGGCGAGAGCAGTACTTC.

This chain uses TRBV10-1 with TRBJ2-7; tentatively, D is TRBD1 or TRBD2 (5 bases each). Trimming took 2 bases from V and 2 from J, leaving 16 bases between them. This CDR3 has 16 amino acids. Germline lookup yields CDR1 WNHNN and CDR2 SYGVQD (reference sequence). The CDR3 loop is CASSEAGSADPYEQYF. In DNA, the CDR3 is TGCGCCAGCAGTGAGGCAGGGTCAGCGGATCCCTACGAGCAGTACTTC.

This clone has only one observation. The chain has TRBV15 and TRBJ2-7; TRBD1 might be the D (6 bases). Germline CDR1 is LNHNV and CDR2 is YYDKDF (reference sequence). Trimming cost V 0 bases and J 0 bases, with 12 bases left between them. The CDR3 has 16 residues. The CDR3 nucleotides are TGTGCCACCAGCAGAGATCAGGGGTGGGGCTCCTACGAGCAGTACTTC. This gives the protein CATSRDQGWGSYEQYF.

The chain links TRBV28 to TRBJ1-5, with a weak D call TRBD1 (5 bases). The ends were cut back, 6 bases at V and 0 bases at J, with 12 bases in the middle. Germline CDR1 and CDR2: MDHEN and SYDVKM. The CDR3 is made up of 15 amino acids. CDR3: CASRHGAYSNQPQHF. The CDR3 DNA sequence: TGTGCCAGCAGACACGGGGCCTATAGCAATCAGCCCCAGCATTTT.

The V call is TRBV9, the J call TRBJ2-7, with 10 bases that match TRBD2. Looked up from germline, CDR1 is SGDLS and CDR2 is YYNGEE. The CDR3 runs 16 residues. V shed 3 bases, J shed 4 bases, and the junction held 10 bases outside the gene matches. CDR3 nucleotide sequence: TGTGCCAGCAGCGAGGGGATAGCGGGAGGATCATACGAGCAGTACTTC. This sequence encodes CASSEGIAGGSYEQYF.

The V call is TRBV29-1, the J call TRBJ2-7; perhaps TRBD1 as D (6 bases). Trimming took off 6 bases at V and 2 bases at J, with 20 bases between the two ends. CDR3 length equals 15 residues. Germline CDR1 SQVTM, CDR2 ANQGSEA. CDR3 DNA sequence: TGCAGCGTCATTTTCCCCGGACAGTCTCCCTACGAGCAGTACTTC. Protein product: CSVIFPGQSPYEQYF.

This CDR3 is CASSSHRDGYTF. The CDR3 bases are TGTGCCAGCAGCTCCCACAGGGATGGCTACACCTTC. The rearrangement joins TRBV5-8 to TRBJ1-2; tentatively, D is TRBD1 (6 bases). The CDR3 is 12 residues long. The V end lost 3 bases, the J end lost 6 bases, and 9 bases lay between the germline ends. The germline V gene encodes CDR1 SGHTS and CDR2 YDEGEE.

This chain's CDR3 is CAISEPGFGETQYF. The CDR3 region has the DNA TGTGCCATCAGTGAACCAGGGTTCGGAGAGACCCAGTACTTC. V and J are TRBV10-3 and TRBJ2-5; maybe TRBD1 (5 bases). The CDR3 has 14 amino acids. Trimming shortened V by 3 bases and J by 4 bases, and 12 bases separated the two germline ends. Germline V lookup: CDR1 ENHRY, CDR2 SYGVKD.

The V call is TRBV9, the J call TRBJ2-2; 14 bases line up with TRBD2. Trimming cost V 3 bases and J 4 bases; bases outside gene matches: 8. The CDR3 runs to 18 residues. The germline V gene encodes CDR1 SGDLS and CDR2 YYNGEE. The CDR3 is CASSALGTSGSSTGELFF. The CDR3 nucleotides are TGTGCCAGCAGCGCACTAGGGACTAGCGGGAGTAGCACCGGGGAGCTGTTTTTT.

The rearrangement uses TRBV4-1 and TRBJ2-5; 8 nucleotides line up with TRBD1. With 4 bases clipped from V and 2 bases from J, the junction kept 3 bases outside the gene matches. The CDR3 totals 14 residues. Germline lookup yields CDR1 MGHRA and CDR2 YSYEKL. The CDR3, as DNA: TGCGCCAGCAGCCTAAGACAGGGGCAAGAGACCCAGTACTTC. Translation: CASSLRQGQETQYF.

The V call is TRBV27, the J call TRBJ2-7; D is unresolved. Germline V lookup: CDR1 MNHEY, CDR2 SMNVEV (reference sequence). The V gene lost 6 bases and the J gene lost 0 bases, with 9 bases spanning the gap. The CDR3 is made up of 13 amino acids. The CDR3 loop reads CASRFISSYEQYF. In DNA form, the CDR3 reads TGTGCCAGCAGGTTTATAAGCTCCTACGAGCAGTACTTC.

Only one count was recorded for this clone. This chain connects TRBV4-1 to TRBJ2-5; TRBD2 aligns across 7 bases. The CDR3 is 16 amino acids. From germline, CDR1 is MGHRA and CDR2 YSYEKL. With 2 bases clipped from V and 2 bases from J, the junction kept 8 bases outside the gene matches. CDR3 residues: CASSQRAGRGQETQYF. As DNA, the CDR3 is TGCGCCAGCAGCCAAAGAGCGGGACGGGGGCAAGAGACCCAGTACTTC.

This sequence joins TRBV10-1 and TRBJ2-2; 16 bases agree with TRBD2. CDR3 size: 18 residues. Looked up from germline, CDR1 is WNHNN and CDR2 is SYGVQD (reference sequence). V lost 6 bases to trimming and J lost 5 bases; unmatched junction nucleotides: 9. The CDR3: CASRGTSGRAGVTGELFF. The CDR3 DNA reads TGCGCCAGCAGGGGGACTAGCGGGAGGGCCGGAGTTACCGGGGAGCTGTTTTTT.

This chain links TRBV11-3 with TRBJ2-2; unclear D gene. Germline CDR1 and CDR2: SGHNT and YENEEA. CDR3 size: 13 residues. The V and J ends lost 3 bases and 2 bases respectively, with 4 bases between them. Written as DNA, the CDR3 is TGTGCCAGCAGCTTCTTTAACACCGGGGAGCTGTTTTTT. It codes for CASSFFNTGELFF.

The chain couples TRBV9 to TRBJ1-2; D is possibly TRBD1 (5 bases). Trimming removed 4 bases at V and 4 bases at J, with 11 bases between. The CDR3 is made up of 13 amino acids. From germline, CDR1 is SGDLS and CDR2 YYNGEE. CDR3 loop: CASSPGGSYGYTF. For the CDR3, the DNA is TGTGCCAGCAGCCCCGGGGGTTCCTATGGCTACACCTTC.

This clone was seen just once. Other DNA variants within this sample encode the same CDR3. The V call is TRBV9, the J call TRBJ2-5; TRBD1 might be the D (6 bases). CDR3 length: 14 residues. Trimming left V 4 bases short and J 2 bases short, with 12 bases between. The germline gives CDR1 SGDLS, CDR2 YYNGEE. DNA of the CDR3: TGTGCCAGCAGCTCCCGGACAGATCAAGAGACCCAGTACTTC. Translated, it gives CASSSRTDQETQYF.

In its sample, this clone was seen once. V usage is TRBV6-5 and J usage is TRBJ1-2; the D is unclear. The CDR3 contains 14 residues. CDR1 is MNHEY, CDR2 SVGAGI, per germline. Trimming shortened V by 0 bases and J by 4 bases, and 9 bases separated the two germline ends. CDR3 in amino acids: CASSYSSPGYGYTF. CDR3 nucleotide sequence: TGTGCCAGCAGTTACTCGAGTCCAGGCTATGGCTACACCTTC.

The V and J genes are TRBV14 and TRBJ1-3; perhaps TRBD1 as D (5 bases). The CDR3 is 15 amino acids. Looked up from germline, CDR1 is SGHDN and CDR2 is FVKESK. Trimming took 0 bases from V and 4 from J, leaving 10 bases between them. Here the CDR3 DNA reads TGTGCCAGCAGCCAAGATCCAGGGACGGGAAACACCATATATTTT. Its translation: CASSQDPGTGNTIYF.

The chain has TRBV7-8 and TRBJ1-4; D not certain. V lost 3 bases, J lost 3 bases, and 11 bases lay in between. CDR1 is SGHVS, CDR2 FQNEAQ, per germline. The CDR3 has 15 residues. CDR3 region: CASSFGIGSNEKLFF. CDR3 bases: TGTGCCAGCAGCTTCGGGATAGGTTCTAATGAAAAACTGTTTTTT.

The chain joins TRBV30 to TRBJ2-5; D remains ambiguous. The DNA matches TRBJ2-7 better at its end, which makes the J call doubtful. The CDR3 has 12 residues. From germline, CDR1 is GTSNPN and CDR2 SVGIG (reference sequence). For the CDR3, the DNA is TGTGCCTGGAGTGTAAGGCGGAACGAGCAGTACTTC. It codes for CAWSVRRNEQYF.